This entry concerns a single T cell receptor beta chain. Its specificity is not known. The data stem from a study of post-analysis software for immune sequencing data. Study overall: The patients showed relapsing-remitting, secondary progressive and progressive-relapsing multiple sclerosis courses.

Trimming removed 4 bases at V and 2 bases at J, with 17 bases between. This CDR3 comprises 16 residues. Study results and limitations: Samples sharing a preparation batch grouped tightly together when assessed by F measure. Compared with controls, patients had more of five or six TRBV segments, including TRBV5-6, TRBV5-1 and TRBV20-1. Compared with controls, patients showed significantly lower normalized Chao1 diversity.

Unique molecular identifiers featured in each of the TCR beta cDNA libraries. Starting from approximately 0.95 to 9.8 million T cells, the study yielded about 490,000 cDNA molecules. TCRdb reprocessed the PCR reads with MiXCR, giving one entry per CDR3 protein. The repertoire includes fewer than 850,000 distinct CDR3 sequences, around 42% of them detected once, and roughly 4.5% sits in the top ten. The TCR originated in a girl between 10 and 17 years old with multiple sclerosis. Material for sequencing was blood. This chain connects TRBV12-3 or TRBV12-4 to TRBJ2-5; D is perhaps TRBD2 (6 bases). The CDR3 loop is CASSSSGTLTQETQYF. DNA of the CDR3: TGTGCCAGCAGTTCCTCAGGGACTCTGACACAAGAGACCCAGTACTTC.